The sequence of this TCR beta chain was determined in a study of blood T cell repertoires in COVID-19. Sequencing was performed with immunoSEQ multiplex PCR; in TCRdb, only in-frame clones are kept and a portion is missing. Of 150,000 to 200,000 clones listed, 87% are singletons. V lost 0 bases to trimming and J lost 5 bases; unmatched junction nucleotides: 11. CDR3 size: 17 residues. Germline values: CDR1 LGHNA, CDR2 YSLEER. The TCR sequence derives from a human donor with acute COVID-19. The donor label of this sample is uncertain. The chain has TRBV4-3 and TRBJ1-2; 8 positions match TRBD1. The specimen sequenced was PBMCs or T cells enriched from blood (not recorded which). CDR3 protein: CASSQDFETGDRYGYTF. In DNA form, the CDR3 reads TGCGCCAGCAGCCAAGATTTCGAGACAGGGGATCGGTATGGCTACACCTTC.